The 29 T cell receptor beta chains below all came from one sample that was sequenced in a study of response to subunit inactivated influenza vaccine. MiXCR was run by TCRdb on the RT-PCR reads, yielding one entry per CDR3 protein. The profile shows roughly 760,000 distinct CDR3 sequences, approximately 22% of them singletons. Sequencing was performed on PBMCs from blood, taken 4 to 6 days after vaccination. The receptor source for this set is a man in his fifties or sixties who received an inactivated influenza vaccine.

The chain employs TRBV7-2 and TRBJ2-5; D is unresolved. Looked up from germline, CDR1 is SGHTA and CDR2 is FQGNSA. V was trimmed by 5 bases and J by 5 bases, leaving 9 bases between them. The CDR3 extends over 12 amino acids. The chain's CDR3 is CASSPSMETQYF. CDR3 DNA sequence: TGTGCCAGCAGCCCGTCCATGGAGACCCAGTACTTC.

This clonotype was counted only a few times. V is TRBV6-5 and J is TRBJ1-1; the D gene is possibly TRBD1 (6 bases). Trimming took off 4 bases at V and 5 bases at J, with 23 bases between the two ends. Germline-derived CDR1 and CDR2 are MNHEY and SVGAGI. This CDR3 contains 17 residues. The CDR3 DNA sequence: TGTGCCAGCAGTTCTCGGAGTGGGGGGCCCTCCTTAACTGAAGCTTTCTTT. Residues: CASSSRSGGPSLTEAFF.

There are many counts of this clonotype. The chain combines TRBV20-1 with TRBJ1-5; a weak D match, TRBD1 (6 bases). Trimming left V 1 base short and J 6 bases short, with 19 bases between. Germline V gene data show CDR1 as DFQATT and CDR2 as SNEGSKA (reference sequence). The CDR3 is made up of 16 amino acids. In DNA form, the CDR3 reads TGCAGTGCTAGAGGGGGGGGCCCGGGGGCAGGTCAGCCCCAGCATTTT. Its protein product is CSARGGGPGAGQPQHF.

This clonotype was counted between two and nine times. The chain links TRBV7-2 to TRBJ1-6; 8 nucleotides align to TRBD1. The CDR3 consists of 15 residues. With 6 bases clipped from V and 5 bases from J, the junction kept 6 bases outside the gene matches. Germline V lookup: CDR1 SGHTA, CDR2 FQGNSA. DNA for the CDR3: TGTGCCAGCAGAAGGACAGGGATAAATAATTCACCCCTCCACTTT. Translating gives CASRRTGINNSPLHF.

The J gene is TRBJ2-7, the V gene TRBV10-2; D may be TRBD1 (5 bases). V was shortened by 3 bases and J by 3 bases, with 15 bases between the two germline ends. In germline, CDR1 is WSHSY, CDR2 SAAADI. The CDR3 totals 15 residues. The CDR3 sequence: CASSDRVRRGYEQYF. In DNA, the CDR3 is TGCGCCAGCAGTGACAGGGTTCGAAGAGGCTACGAGCAGTACTTC.

The chain carries TRBV29-1 and TRBJ2-2; D possibly corresponds to TRBD2 (6 bases). The germline V gene has CDR1 SQVTM and CDR2 ANQGSEA. Trimming shortened V by 5 bases and J by 6 bases, and 19 bases separated the two germline ends. The CDR3 is 15 residues long. CDR3 amino acids: CSVLLYQGGPGELFF. CDR3 in DNA: TGCAGCGTTCTTTTATATCAGGGAGGCCCCGGGGAGCTGTTTTTT.

The table lists this clonotype with a few counts. The chain has TRBV10-3 and TRBJ1-4, with D possibly matching TRBD1 (6 bases). CDR1 ENHRY and CDR2 SYGVKD come from the germline V gene. The V and J ends lost 5 bases and 0 bases respectively, with 13 bases between them. The CDR3 sequence is 16 residues long. CDR3 in DNA: TGTGCCATCAGTCACGGACAGCCTGCAACTAATGAAAAACTGTTTTTT. It translates to CAISHGQPATNEKLFF.

V gene TRBV9 combines with J gene TRBJ2-5; a possible D gene is TRBD2 (7 bases). This CDR3 region has 15 residues. The germline V gene has CDR1 SGDLS and CDR2 YYNGEE. V was cut by 0 bases and J by 5 bases, with 14 bases left in between. In DNA, the CDR3 is TGTGCCAGCAGCGTAGATGGCAGGGGAGGGGAGACCCAGTACTTC. Encoded protein: CASSVDGRGGETQYF. The variable domain in full, with the rest retrieved from reference TRBV9 and TRBJ2-5, is DSGVTQTPKHLITATGQRVTLRCSPRSGDLSVYWYQQSLDQGLQFLIQYYNGEERAKGNILERFSAQQFPDLHSELNLSSLELGDSALYFCASSVDGRGGETQYFGPGTRLLVL.

The rearrangement links TRBV18 to TRBJ2-7, with D maybe TRBD1 (7 bases). Trimming left V 6 bases short and J 3 bases short, with 21 bases between. Germline V gives CDR1 KGHSH, CDR2 LQKENI. The CDR3 is made up of 16 amino acids. The CDR3 sequence: CASSQLGGRGDYEQYF. CDR3 in DNA: TGTGCCAGCTCTCAACTCGGGGGCAGGGGGGACTACGAGCAGTACTTC.

This chain joins TRBV15 and TRBJ1-2; D unclear. The V end was cut by 1 base, the J end by 4 bases, with 13 bases between. CDR3 length: 15 amino acids. The germline gives CDR1 LNHNV, CDR2 YYDKDF (reference sequence). The chain's CDR3 is CATSRVGAGVYGYTF. CDR3 DNA: TGTGCCACCAGCAGAGTAGGAGCAGGAGTCTATGGCTACACCTTC.

This clonotype has a handful of counts. The chain employs TRBV10-3 and TRBJ2-3, with unresolved D. Trimming took off 9 bases at V and 4 bases at J, with 8 bases between the two ends. CDR3 length equals 11 residues. Germline V gene lookup returns CDR1 ENHRY and CDR2 SYGVKD. The CDR3: CAIQIADTQYF. CDR3 coding DNA: TGTGCCATACAAATAGCAGATACGCAGTATTTT.

This clonotype was detected ten times or more. The chain carries TRBV5-1 and TRBJ2-7; D possibly corresponds to TRBD1 (6 bases). There are 15 residues in the CDR3. CDR1 is SGHRS, CDR2 YFSETQ, per germline. The V end was cut by 0 bases, the J end by 0 bases, with 10 bases between. In DNA, the CDR3 is TGCGCCAGCAGCTTGGTGCCAGGGGCCTCCTACGAGCAGTACTTC. Its translation: CASSLVPGASYEQYF.

This clonotype was counted only a few times. The V gene is TRBV12-3 or TRBV12-4, the J gene TRBJ1-1; TRBD1 agrees at 8 bases. The CDR3 sequence is 14 residues long. With V trimmed by 6 bases and J by 5 bases, 8 bases remained unmatched. Written as DNA, the CDR3 is TGTGCCAGCAGCCTGGACAGGGTTGTTACTGAAGCTTTCTTT. It codes for CASSLDRVVTEAFF.

J is TRBJ2-3 and V is TRBV7-6; 7 bases are a match to TRBD2. The trim removed 6 bases at V and 4 bases at J, leaving 4 bases unmatched. Per germline, CDR1 SGHVS and CDR2 FNYEAQ. The CDR3 contains 13 residues. The CDR3 is CASSRGVSDTQYF. In DNA, the CDR3 is TGTGCCAGCAGTCGGGGGGTTTCAGATACGCAGTATTTT.

The sample holds a few counts of this clonotype. V usage is TRBV20-1 and J usage is TRBJ2-7; 10 bases map to TRBD2. The CDR3 is made up of 16 amino acids. V lost 0 bases, J lost 4 bases, and 9 bases stayed unmatched. The germline CDR1 and CDR2 sequences are DFQATT and SNEGSKA (reference sequence). This chain's CDR3 is CSARDRGLAGAYEQYF. CDR3 nucleotide sequence: TGCAGTGCTAGAGATCGTGGGCTAGCGGGAGCGTACGAGCAGTACTTC.

This clonotype was recorded only once. The V gene is TRBV6-2 or TRBV6-3, the J gene TRBJ2-1; possibly TRBD2 for D (7 bases). Germline-derived CDR1 and CDR2 are MNHEY and SVGEGT. The ends were cut back, 5 bases at V and 4 bases at J, with 15 bases in the middle. This CDR3 region has 15 residues. The CDR3 loop is CASSPRGAPYNEQFF. The CDR3 nucleotides are TGTGCCAGCAGTCCTCGGGGGGCCCCTTACAATGAGCAGTTCTTC.

This clonotype was found a few times. The rearrangement links TRBV12-3 or TRBV12-4 to TRBJ2-3; 10 bases map to TRBD2. The CDR3 is 16 amino acids. The ends lost 7 bases at V and 7 bases at J; junction bases unmatched: 14. The CDR3 sequence is CASTLLSGGALNTQYF. DNA of the CDR3: TGTGCCAGCACCCTCCTCAGCGGGGGGGCCTTAAATACGCAGTATTTT.

This clonotype turned up a few times. The CDR3 DNA is TGTGCCAGCAGCTTTAGACTAGAAACTTACAATGAGCAGTTCTTC. Translated, it gives CASSFRLETYNEQFF. The chain recombines TRBV4-2 with TRBJ2-1; maybe TRBD2 (6 bases). The germline gives CDR1 LGHNA, CDR2 YNFKEQ. Trimming took off 5 bases at V and 4 bases at J, with 15 bases between the two ends. The length of the CDR3 is 15 residues.

In this sample, this clonotype turned up a few times. The chain links TRBV20-1 to TRBJ2-7; a weak D match, TRBD1 (5 bases). The CDR3 totals 12 residues. Trimming took off 3 bases at V and 9 bases at J, with 15 bases between the two ends. Germline CDR1 DFQATT, CDR2 SNEGSKA (reference sequence). For the CDR3, the DNA is TGCAGTGCTAGGGACACGGGCTTAGGGCAGTACTTC. Its protein is CSARDTGLGQYF.

The genes are TRBV28 and TRBJ2-1; D is perhaps TRBD2 (5 bases). V lost 6 bases to trimming and J lost 10 bases, with 25 bases between them. CDR3 length: 16 amino acids. The germline gives CDR1 MDHEN, CDR2 SYDVKM. The CDR3 DNA is TGTGCCAGCAGCCCGGGCGGAATTACTAGATCGGACGAGCAGTTCTTC. Amino acid sequence: CASSPGGITRSDEQFF. The whole variable domain, filled in from reference TRBV28 and TRBJ2-1, reads DVKVTQSSRYLVKRTGEKVFLECVQDMDHENMFWYRQDPGLGLRLIYFSYDVKMKEKGDIPEGYSVSREKKERFSLILESASTNQTSMYLCASSPGGITRSDEQFFGPGTRLTVL.

At least ten counts were recorded for this clonotype. The chain employs TRBV28 and TRBJ2-7; perhaps TRBD1 as D (6 bases). The CDR3 runs to 15 residues. CDR1 MDHEN and CDR2 SYDVKM come from the germline V gene. Trimming pared 5 bases from V and 0 bases from J, leaving 14 bases between. In DNA, the CDR3 is TGTGCCAGCAGTGCACCGGGACATATCTCCTACGAGCAGTACTTC. Its translation: CASSAPGHISYEQYF.

This clonotype was detected a few times. The J gene is TRBJ2-7, the V gene TRBV4-3; no clear D gene. The CDR3 has 14 residues. Germline assignment: CDR1 LGHNA and CDR2 YSLEER. The germline V and J ends were trimmed by 0 bases and 3 bases, with 9 bases remaining between them. CDR3 DNA sequence: TGCGCCAGCAGCCAAGAACCCGACATCTACGAGCAGTACTTC. It is translated as CASSQEPDIYEQYF.

The genes are TRBV5-1 and TRBJ1-3; no clear D. V gave up 1 base and J gave up 2 bases, with 16 bases separating them. Looked up from germline, CDR1 is SGHRS and CDR2 is YFSETQ. The CDR3 spans 17 residues. Here the CDR3 DNA reads TGCGCCAGCAGCTTGTTGCAGTTAGGAACGGCTGGAAACACCATATATTTT. This codes for CASSLLQLGTAGNTIYF. Full variable domain (remainder filled in from reference TRBV5-1 and TRBJ1-3): KAGVTQTPRYLIKTRGQQVTLSCSPISGHRSVSWYQQTPGQGLQFLFEYFSETQRNKGNFPGRFSGRQFSNSRSEMNVSTLELGDSALYLCASSLLQLGTAGNTIYFGEGSWLTVV.

This clonotype was found many times. The chain couples TRBV29-1 to TRBJ1-1, with a tentative D call TRBD1 (6 bases). Germline assignment: CDR1 SQVTM and CDR2 ANQGSEA. V lost 2 bases to trimming and J lost 1 base, with 11 bases between them. This CDR3 is 14 amino acids long. The CDR3 DNA follows: TGCAGCGTTGAATCCCGACAGGCGAACACTGAAGCTTTCTTT. This encodes CSVESRQANTEAFF.

In this sample, this clonotype turned up a few times. V usage is TRBV5-1 and J usage is TRBJ2-3, with D perhaps matching TRBD1 (7 bases). Germline V gene lookup returns CDR1 SGHRS and CDR2 YFSETQ. The CDR3 is 17 amino acids. V was pared by 5 bases and J by 1 base, with 20 bases between. This chain's CDR3 is CASSFPRDRLGTDTQYF. CDR3 in DNA: TGCGCCAGCAGTTTTCCCCGGGACAGACTAGGCACAGATACGCAGTATTTT.

The gene calls are TRBV14 and TRBJ1-2, with unresolved D. Deletions cut 4 bases from V and 6 bases from J, with 12 bases between. Germline CDR1 is SGHDN and CDR2 is FVKESK. CDR3 length: 13 amino acids. The CDR3: CASSPRESDGYTF. CDR3 nucleotide sequence: TGTGCCAGCAGCCCACGGGAGTCGGATGGCTACACCTTC.

In this sample, this clonotype turned up many times. The chain recombines TRBV20-1 with TRBJ2-5; 10 positions agree with TRBD1. CDR1 is DFQATT, CDR2 SNEGSKA, per germline (reference sequence). The CDR3 contains 15 residues. Losses at the gene ends were 3 bases for V and 2 bases for J; bases not matched to a gene: 6. CDR3 sequence: CSAREPGQGQETQYF. The CDR3 region has the DNA TGCAGTGCTAGGGAGCCGGGACAGGGGCAAGAGACCCAGTACTTC.

This sequence joins TRBV18 and TRBJ2-1, with 9 bases lining up with TRBD2. V was pared by 4 bases and J by 6 bases, with 10 bases of the junction left unmatched. Germline CDR1 reads KGHSH; CDR2 reads LQKENI. The CDR3 loop spans 16 amino acids. For the CDR3, the DNA is TGTGCCAGCTCACTTCTAGCGGGGACCCTCCTCAATGAGCAGTTCTTC. Its protein is CASSLLAGTLLNEQFF.

Only a few counts were recorded for this clonotype. V usage is TRBV5-4 and J usage is TRBJ1-1; D is unclear. CDR1 and CDR2 (germline): SGHNT, YYREEE (reference sequence). Trimming took off 4 bases at V and 5 bases at J, with 18 bases between the two ends. The CDR3 covers 15 residues. CDR3 coding DNA: TGTGCCAGCAGCCCGAGCCAGACGGCTGGGACTGAAGCTTTCTTT. This gives the protein CASSPSQTAGTEAFF. Complete variable domain (other parts from reference TRBV5-4 and TRBJ1-1): ETGVTQSPTHLIKTRGQQVTLRCSSQSGHNTVSWYQQALGQGPQFIFQYYREEENGRGNFPPRFSGLQFPNYSSELNVNALELDDSALYLCASSPSQTAGTEAFFGQGTRLTVV.